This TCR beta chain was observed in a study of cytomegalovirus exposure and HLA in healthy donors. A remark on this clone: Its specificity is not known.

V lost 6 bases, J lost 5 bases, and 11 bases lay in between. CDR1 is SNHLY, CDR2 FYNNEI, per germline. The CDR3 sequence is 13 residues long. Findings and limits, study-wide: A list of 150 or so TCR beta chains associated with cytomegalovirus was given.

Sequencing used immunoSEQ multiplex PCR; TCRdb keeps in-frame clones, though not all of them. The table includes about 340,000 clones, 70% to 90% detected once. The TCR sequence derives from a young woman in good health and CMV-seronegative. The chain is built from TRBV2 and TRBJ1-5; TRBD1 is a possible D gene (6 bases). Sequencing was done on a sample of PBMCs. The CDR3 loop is CASRDSTYQPQHF. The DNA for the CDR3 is TGTGCCAGCAGGGACAGCACGTATCAGCCCCAGCATTTT.